These T cell receptor beta chains were read from a single sample in a study of blood T cell repertoires in COVID-19. The data were produced by immunoSEQ multiplex PCR, yet TCRdb's version contains in-frame clones alone and is incomplete. The sample records 150,000 to 200,000 clones, approximately 83% being singletons. What was sequenced was PBMCs or T cells enriched from blood (not recorded which). Receptor source: a man in his 70s who had been exposed to COVID-19. CDR3s include the opening cysteine and the closing phenylalanine or tryptophan. The D gene is left open where the match is weak. Some rows mark clone size as missing; the rest say once, few, many or name a class of expanded clone.

V gene: TRBV28
J gene: TRBJ1-5
D gene: -
clone size: -
CDR3 protein: CASSWGAGNQPQHF
CDR3 DNA: TGTGCCAGCAGTTGGGGAGCGGGCAATCAGCCCCAGCATTTT

V gene: TRBV2
J gene: TRBJ1-2
D gene: -
clone size: few
CDR3 protein: CASSELGVWTSNNYGYTF
CDR3 DNA: TGTGCCAGCAGTGAATTGGGTGTGTGGACTTCGAATAACTATGGCTACACCTTC

V gene: TRBV27
J gene: TRBJ1-5
D gene: -
clone size: -
CDR3 protein: CASRGQPNQPQHF
CDR3 DNA: TGTGCCAGCCGTGGACAGCCAAATCAGCCCCAGCATTTT

V gene: TRBV5-1
J gene: TRBJ2-5
D gene: TRBD2
clone size: -
CDR3 protein: CASSRGAASGLQETQYF
CDR3 DNA: TGCGCCAGCAGCCGTGGGGCGGCTAGCGGATTACAAGAGACCCAGTACTTC

V gene: TRBV10-2
J gene: TRBJ1-6
D gene: -
clone size: -
CDR3 protein: CASSEYSSYNSPLHF
CDR3 DNA: TGCGCCAGCAGTGAATACAGCTCCTATAATTCACCCCTCCACTTT

V gene: TRBV7-2
J gene: TRBJ2-3
D gene: -
clone size: -
CDR3 protein: CASSLVGGGAGDTQYF
CDR3 DNA: TGTGCCAGCAGCTTAGTCGGAGGGGGCGCGGGAGATACGCAGTATTTT

V gene: TRBV5-6
J gene: TRBJ1-2
D gene: -
clone size: -
CDR3 protein: CASSLGSTGGYGYTF
CDR3 DNA: TGTGCCAGCAGCTTGGGCTCGACCGGGGGATATGGCTACACCTTC

V gene: TRBV9
J gene: TRBJ2-1
D gene: TRBD2
clone size: -
CDR3 protein: CASSVATGGSGRAVDYNEQFF
CDR3 DNA: TGTGCCAGCAGCGTAGCTACGGGGGGTAGCGGGAGGGCCGTGGATTACAATGAGCAGTTCTTC

V gene: TRBV4-3
J gene: TRBJ2-7
D gene: TRBD1
clone size: -
CDR3 protein: CASSQGESQGTNHEQYF
CDR3 DNA: TGCGCCAGCAGCCAAGGGGAGTCACAGGGGACAAATCACGAGCAGTACTTC

V gene: TRBV23-1
J gene: TRBJ1-5
D gene: -
clone size: -
CDR3 protein: CASCLKGPEGNQPQHF
CDR3 DNA: TGCGCCAGCTGCCTCAAAGGCCCAGAGGGCAATCAGCCCCAGCATTTT

V gene: TRBV5-1
J gene: TRBJ1-2
D gene: -
clone size: -
CDR3 protein: CASSLSGDGYTF
CDR3 DNA: TGCGCCAGCAGCTTGTCAGGGGATGGCTACACCTTC

V gene: TRBV6-6
J gene: TRBJ1-1
D gene: -
clone size: -
CDR3 protein: CATYPAGESFKTEAFF
CDR3 DNA: TGTGCCACCTACCCGGCGGGGGAATCGTTTAAGACTGAAGCTTTCTTT

V gene: TRBV9
J gene: TRBJ2-5
D gene: -
clone size: -
CDR3 protein: CASSQLGGFSETQYF
CDR3 DNA: TGTGCCAGCAGCCAGCTTGGCGGGTTTTCGGAGACCCAGTACTTC

V gene: TRBV4-3
J gene: TRBJ1-1
D gene: -
clone size: -
CDR3 protein: CASSQEPGLTEAFF
CDR3 DNA: TGCGCCAGCAGCCAAGAACCAGGGCTGACTGAAGCTTTCTTT

V gene: TRBV28
J gene: TRBJ2-7
D gene: -
clone size: once
CDR3 protein: CASSKKWPYEQYF
CDR3 DNA: TGTGCCAGCAGTAAGAAATGGCCCTACGAGCAGTACTTC

V gene: TRBV7-6
J gene: TRBJ2-1
D gene: TRBD2
clone size: -
CDR3 protein: CASSLLTLAGGRNEQFF
CDR3 DNA: TGTGCCAGCAGCTTACTCACCCTAGCGGGGGGCAGGAATGAGCAGTTCTTC

V gene: TRBV12-5
J gene: TRBJ2-7
D gene: -
clone size: -
CDR3 protein: CASGLVVRGYEQYF
CDR3 DNA: TGTGCTAGTGGTTTGGTAGTAAGGGGGTACGAGCAGTACTTC

V gene: TRBV20-1
J gene: TRBJ2-1
D gene: TRBD2
clone size: -
CDR3 protein: CSASSLAGDEQFF
CDR3 DNA: TGCAGTGCTAGTTCCCTAGCGGGAGATGAGCAGTTCTTC

V gene: TRBV12-3/TRBV12-4
J gene: TRBJ2-1
D gene: -
clone size: -
CDR3 protein: CASSNRGIYEQFF
CDR3 DNA: TGTGCCAGCAGTAATCGAGGAATATATGAGCAGTTCTTC